This T cell receptor beta chain was identified during a study of blood T cell repertoires in COVID-19 (dated by TCRdb to about 2020). Background on the whole study: Collaborator samples came from the United States, Italy and Spain and covered acute and convalescent phases of COVID-19. The prospective study material was composed of cDNA or gDNA derived from T cells, B-cell-depleted T cells, or PBMCs. Sample metadata almost always included a de-identified subject ID, COVID-19 status, age in years and sex. The repertoires were released in a freely available public database intended as a resource for research on the immune response to SARS-CoV-2. Samples came from the ongoing ImmuneRACE study (first 160 participants) plus 1,254 subjects from 6 global collaborators. Deeply sampled blood TCRbeta repertoires from subjects exposed to, actively infected with, or recovered from COVID-19 were included in the dataset. Where available, HLA class I and class II types were obtained from metadata supplied by the sample provider rather than from assay-based typing. The full study reports these points: The amount of clinical and demographic metadata varied by source and participant and was provided uncurated.

This clone was picked up a small number of times. The antigen it recognizes is unknown. Per-base quality was not reported, and no clone a single base away is much larger than it. Whole blood was collected in K2EDTA tubes by collaborating institutions according to the institutions' own protocols. Collaborator samples were shipped for TCRbeta analysis as frozen whole blood, isolated PBMCs, or DNA extracted from either sample type. TCRbeta CDR3 regions were amplified from genomic DNA using the immunoSEQ Assay, a bias-controlled multiplex PCR. Per the source publication's procedure: The number of nucleated cells in each sample was estimated from the amplification of reference gene primers within the assay. To quantify the absolute abundance of each unique TCRbeta CDR3 rearrangement, sequence reads were collapsed and filtered. For each sample, productive Simpson clonality was calculated by taking the square root of Simpson's diversity index across productive rearrangements. TCRdb's version of the immuneACCESS table is confined to in-frame rearrangements and falls short of the full clone set. An unresolved V gene accounts for under half of the shortfall where checked; the remainder is of unknown origin. V and J calls plus clone size are reproduced from that table; the DNA served to infer D and trimming. This sample lists roughly 240,000 clones; about 88% were detected once. 3.6% of the sample lies in the top ten.

V is cut by 7 bases and J by 1 base, and the space between the germline ends is 18 bases. There are 16 amino acids in the CDR3, from cysteine to phenylalanine inclusive. The sequence is cut down to CDR3 DNA, 48 bases in frame from base 1. CDR1 MNHEY and CDR2 SMNVEV are derived from the germline V gene (reference sequence). The rearrangement joined TRBV27 to TRBJ2-3; a tentative D match to TRBD1 spans 5 bases. Sequencing used peripheral blood. This receptor was obtained from a man between 18 and 29 years old with active or convalescent COVID-19. The CDR3 region has the sequence CASNIYRPRGTDTQYF. The nucleotides read TGTGCCAGCAATATCTACAGGCCCCGCGGCACAGATACGCAGTATTTT.